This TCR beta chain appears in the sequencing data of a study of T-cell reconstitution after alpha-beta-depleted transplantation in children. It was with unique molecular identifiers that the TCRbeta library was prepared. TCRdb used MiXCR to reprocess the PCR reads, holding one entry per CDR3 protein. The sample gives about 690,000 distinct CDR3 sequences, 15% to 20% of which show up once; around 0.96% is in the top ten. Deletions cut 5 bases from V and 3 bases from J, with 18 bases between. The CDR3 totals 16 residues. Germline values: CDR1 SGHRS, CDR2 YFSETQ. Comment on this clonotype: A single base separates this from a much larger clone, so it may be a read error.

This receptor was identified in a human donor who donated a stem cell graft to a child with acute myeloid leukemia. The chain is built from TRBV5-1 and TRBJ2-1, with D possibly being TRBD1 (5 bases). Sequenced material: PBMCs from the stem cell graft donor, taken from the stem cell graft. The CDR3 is CASSLHESGFYNEQFF. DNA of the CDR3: TGCGCCAGCAGTCTCCATGAGTCAGGGTTCTACAATGAGCAGTTCTTC.